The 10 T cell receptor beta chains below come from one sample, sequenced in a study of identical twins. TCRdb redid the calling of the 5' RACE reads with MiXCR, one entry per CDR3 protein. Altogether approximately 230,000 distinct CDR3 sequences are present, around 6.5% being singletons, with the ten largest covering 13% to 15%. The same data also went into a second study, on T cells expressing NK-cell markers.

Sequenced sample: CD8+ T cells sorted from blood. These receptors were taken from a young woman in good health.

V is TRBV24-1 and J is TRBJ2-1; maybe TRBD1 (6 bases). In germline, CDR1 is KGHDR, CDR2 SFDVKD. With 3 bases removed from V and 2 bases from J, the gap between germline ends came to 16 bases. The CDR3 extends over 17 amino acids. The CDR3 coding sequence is TGTGCCACCAGTGATCTCACCGACAGGTGGACCTACAATGAGCAGTTCTTC. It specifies CATSDLTDRWTYNEQFF.

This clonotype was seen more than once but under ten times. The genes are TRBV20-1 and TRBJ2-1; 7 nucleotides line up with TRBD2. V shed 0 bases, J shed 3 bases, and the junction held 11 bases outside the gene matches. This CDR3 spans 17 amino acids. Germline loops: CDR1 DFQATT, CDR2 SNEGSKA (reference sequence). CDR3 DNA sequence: TGCAGTGCTAGAGATCTTTTTGCGGGGGACCTCTACAATGAGCAGTTCTTC. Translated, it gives CSARDLFAGDLYNEQFF.

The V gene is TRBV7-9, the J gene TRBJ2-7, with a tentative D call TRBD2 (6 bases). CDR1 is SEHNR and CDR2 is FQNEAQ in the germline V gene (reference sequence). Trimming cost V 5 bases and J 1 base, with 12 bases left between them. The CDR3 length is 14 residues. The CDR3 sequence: CASSPEGLSYEQYF. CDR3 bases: TGTGCCAGCAGCCCCGAGGGACTTTCCTACGAGCAGTACTTC.

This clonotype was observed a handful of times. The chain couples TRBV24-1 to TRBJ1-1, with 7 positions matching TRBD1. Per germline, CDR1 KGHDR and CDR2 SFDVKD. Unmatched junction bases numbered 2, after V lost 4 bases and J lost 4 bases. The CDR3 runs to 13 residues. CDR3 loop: CATSDRGSTEAFF. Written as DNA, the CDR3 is TGTGCCACCAGTGACAGGGGGAGCACTGAAGCTTTCTTT.

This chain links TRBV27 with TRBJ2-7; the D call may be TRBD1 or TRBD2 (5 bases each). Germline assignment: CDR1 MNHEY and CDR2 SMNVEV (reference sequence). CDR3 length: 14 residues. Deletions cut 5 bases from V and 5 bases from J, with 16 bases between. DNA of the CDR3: TGTGCCAGCAGTCCCCGGTGGGGGTCCGACGAGCAGTACTTC. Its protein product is CASSPRWGSDEQYF.

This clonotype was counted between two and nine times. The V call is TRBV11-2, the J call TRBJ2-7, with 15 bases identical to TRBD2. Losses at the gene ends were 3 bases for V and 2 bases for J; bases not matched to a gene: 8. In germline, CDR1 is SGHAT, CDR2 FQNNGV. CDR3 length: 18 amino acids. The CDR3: CASSFPGTSGGPTYEQYF. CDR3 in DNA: TGTGCCAGCAGCTTTCCCGGGACTAGCGGGGGGCCAACCTACGAGCAGTACTTC.

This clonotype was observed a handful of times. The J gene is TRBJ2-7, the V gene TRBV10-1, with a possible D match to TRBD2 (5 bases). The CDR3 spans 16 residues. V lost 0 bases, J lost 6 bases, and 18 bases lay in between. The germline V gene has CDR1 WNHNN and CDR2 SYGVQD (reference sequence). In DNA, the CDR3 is TGCGCCAGCAGTGAGTCTAACCCCTCAGGAGGATTCGAGCAGTACTTC. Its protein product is CASSESNPSGGFEQYF.

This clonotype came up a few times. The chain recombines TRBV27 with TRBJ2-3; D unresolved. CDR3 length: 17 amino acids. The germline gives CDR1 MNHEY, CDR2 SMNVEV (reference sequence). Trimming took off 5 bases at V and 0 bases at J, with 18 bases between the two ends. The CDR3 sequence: CASSPSLRQRSTDTQYF. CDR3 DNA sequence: TGTGCCAGCAGTCCCTCTTTGAGACAACGTAGCACAGATACGCAGTATTTT.

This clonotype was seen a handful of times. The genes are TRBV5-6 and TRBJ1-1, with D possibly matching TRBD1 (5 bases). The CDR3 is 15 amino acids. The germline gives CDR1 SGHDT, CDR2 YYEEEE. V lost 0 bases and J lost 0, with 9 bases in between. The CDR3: CASSLVEGLNTEAFF. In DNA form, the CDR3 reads TGTGCCAGCAGCTTGGTGGAGGGGCTGAACACTGAAGCTTTCTTT. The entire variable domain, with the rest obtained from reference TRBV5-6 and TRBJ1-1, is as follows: DAGVTQSPTHLIKTRGQQVTLRCSPKSGHDTVSWYQQALGQGPQFIFQYYEEEERQRGNFPDRFSGHQFPNYSSELNVNALLLGDSALYLCASSLVEGLNTEAFFGQGTRLTVV.

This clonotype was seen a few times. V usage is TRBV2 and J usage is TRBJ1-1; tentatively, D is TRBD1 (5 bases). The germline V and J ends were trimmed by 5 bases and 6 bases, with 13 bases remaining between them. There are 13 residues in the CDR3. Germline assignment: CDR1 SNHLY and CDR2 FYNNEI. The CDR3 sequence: CASSPGRRAEAFF. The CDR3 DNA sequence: TGTGCCAGCAGTCCGGGACGGAGAGCTGAAGCTTTCTTT.